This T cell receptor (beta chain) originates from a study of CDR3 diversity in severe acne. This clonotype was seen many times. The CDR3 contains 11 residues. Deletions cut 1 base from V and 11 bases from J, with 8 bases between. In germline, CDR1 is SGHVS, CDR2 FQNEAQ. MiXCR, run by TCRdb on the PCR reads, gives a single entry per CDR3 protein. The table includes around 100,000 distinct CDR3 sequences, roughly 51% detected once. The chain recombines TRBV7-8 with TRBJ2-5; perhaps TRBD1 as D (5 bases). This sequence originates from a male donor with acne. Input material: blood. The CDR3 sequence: CASSLVGQQYF. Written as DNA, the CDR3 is TGTGCCAGCAGCTTAGTAGGACAACAGTACTTC.